The rows below give T cell receptor beta chains drawn from one sample of a study of blood T cell repertoires in COVID-19. TCRdb keeps only in-frame clones here, not all; method: immunoSEQ multiplex PCR. The table lists more than 300,000 clones, 90% to 95% of them singletons, with roughly 3.6% in the top ten. Sequenced material: PBMCs or T cells enriched from blood (not recorded which). The receptors were gathered from a woman in her 30s who had been exposed to COVID-19. Each CDR3 is given without its conserved first and last residue. D genes are given only for firm matches. For some rows the clone size is stated as once, few or many, or as a class when expanded; others skip it.

J | size | D | V | CDR3
TRBJ2-3 | . | TRBD1 | TRBV12-3/TRBV12-4 | ASSRGQAGTQY
TRBJ1-2 | . | . | TRBV5-1 | ASSPGPREYGYT
TRBJ1-6 | . | TRBD1 | TRBV7-9 | ASFGTGQGGSYNSPLH
TRBJ1-2 | . | TRBD1 | TRBV18 | ASSNGQGNYGYT
TRBJ1-1 | . | . | TRBV6-6 | ASRGGTPYSGTEAF
TRBJ1-2 | . | . | TRBV28 | ASRTGHKYYGYT
TRBJ2-1 | once | . | TRBV6-2/TRBV6-3 | ASSYSKRQHEQF
TRBJ2-2 | . | . | TRBV29-1 | SVEALDSTGELF
TRBJ2-5 | . | . | TRBV5-5 | ASSLEVGQGQETQY
TRBJ2-7 | . | TRBD1 | TRBV27 | ASSLGTGEYEQY
TRBJ2-3 | . | . | TRBV6-1 | ASSEAGEGTQY
TRBJ2-3 | once | TRBD2 | TRBV9 | ASSVYGGAADTQY
TRBJ2-7 | . | . | TRBV5-5 | ASSSRTEYYEQY
TRBJ1-1 | . | TRBD1 | TRBV11-1 | ASKGTVGRNTEAF
TRBJ1-2 | . | . | TRBV7-9 | ASSFFGEALNYGYT
TRBJ1-1 | . | TRBD1 | TRBV5-4 | ASSPISGQGEAF